Listed below are T cell receptor beta chains from one sample, sequenced in a study of tumor-infiltrating lymphocytes in primary liver carcinoma. TCRdb passed the multiplex PCR reads through MiXCR, listing each CDR3 protein once. The repertoire holds approximately 45,000 distinct CDR3 sequences, with roughly 74% as singletons. Sequencing was done on a sample of tumor-adjacent normal liver tissue. The receptors here all came from a woman aged 25 to 39 with primary liver carcinoma and hepatitis B virus infection. Each CDR3 is given with its conserved first and last residue. The D gene is left open where the match is weak. Expanded clones get a size class; other rows say once, few or many, or leave the size out.

D gene: -; J gene: TRBJ2-7; V gene: TRBV11-2; clone size: -; CDR3 DNA: TGTACCAGCAGCCCCTACACCAGGACCGGGGCCTCCTACGAGCAGTACTTC; CDR3 protein: CTSSPYTRTGASYEQYF
D gene: -; J gene: TRBJ1-5; V gene: TRBV12-3/TRBV12-4; clone size: -; CDR3 DNA: TGTGTCAGCAGCCCAATAGGGTTTACCCAGCCCCAGCATTTT; CDR3 protein: CVSSPIGFTQPQHF
D gene: -; J gene: TRBJ2-7; V gene: TRBV29-1; clone size: -; CDR3 DNA: TGCAGCGTTGCTCACGGGAGTGAGGACGAGCAGTACTTC; CDR3 protein: CSVAHGSEDEQYF
D gene: -; J gene: TRBJ1-3; V gene: TRBV6-6; clone size: many; CDR3 DNA: TGTGCCAGCAGTTACTCCGGCCAGGGTGGGGAATCTGGAAACACCATATATTTT; CDR3 protein: CASSYSGQGGESGNTIYF
D gene: TRBD2; J gene: TRBJ2-3; V gene: TRBV11-2; clone size: -; CDR3 DNA: TGTGCCGGCAGCCATCGATGGAGCGGGAGCCTCACGGATACGCAGTATTTT; CDR3 protein: CAGSHRWSGSLTDTQYF
D gene: TRBD1; J gene: TRBJ1-3; V gene: TRBV5-5; clone size: -; CDR3 DNA: TGTGCCAGCAGCAGGGGGCTGGACGGAAACACCATATATTTT; CDR3 protein: CASSRGLDGNTIYF
D gene: TRBD1; J gene: TRBJ1-2; V gene: TRBV4-1; clone size: -; CDR3 DNA: TGCGCCAGCAGTCAAGGTAGGCAGGGGGCGGCTTTTGGCTACACCTTC; CDR3 protein: CASSQGRQGAAFGYTF
D gene: -; J gene: TRBJ2-2; V gene: TRBV12-3/TRBV12-4; clone size: -; CDR3 DNA: TGTGCCAGCCGGGACAGGTTAACCACCGGGGGGCCGTTTTTT; CDR3 protein: CASRDRLTTGGPFF
D gene: -; J gene: TRBJ2-3; V gene: TRBV11-2; clone size: -; CDR3 DNA: TGTGCCAGCAGCCGGACGGCTAGCATGGATAAGCAGTATTTT; CDR3 protein: CASSRTASMDKQYF
D gene: TRBD2; J gene: TRBJ2-2; V gene: TRBV13; clone size: -; CDR3 DNA: TGTGCCAGCAGCCGGACGGGCGGGAGGTCGAACACTGGGGAGCTGTTTTTT; CDR3 protein: CASSRTGGRSNTGELFF
D gene: -; J gene: TRBJ1-1; V gene: TRBV24-1; clone size: few; CDR3 DNA: TGTACCACCAGATCCGGGACCTGGGACACTGAAGCTTTCTTT; CDR3 protein: CTTRSGTWDTEAFF
D gene: -; J gene: TRBJ1-2; V gene: TRBV4-2; clone size: -; CDR3 DNA: TGTGCCAGCAGCCTGAGGACAGAATCTGACTATGGCTACACCTTC; CDR3 protein: CASSLRTESDYGYTF
D gene: TRBD2; J gene: TRBJ2-2; V gene: TRBV12-3/TRBV12-4; clone size: -; CDR3 DNA: TGTGCCACTTCACTCGGCGGGAGGGTCAGCACCGGGGAGCTGTTTTTT; CDR3 protein: CATSLGGRVSTGELFF
D gene: TRBD2; J gene: TRBJ2-1; V gene: TRBV11-2; clone size: -; CDR3 DNA: TGCGCCAGCAGCTTAACTAGCGGGAGGACCTACAATGAGCGGTTCTTC; CDR3 protein: CASSLTSGRTYNERFF
D gene: TRBD1; J gene: TRBJ1-5; V gene: TRBV10-2; clone size: -; CDR3 DNA: TGCGCCAGCAGTAAGTCAGACAGGGCTCAGCCCCAGCATTTT; CDR3 protein: CASSKSDRAQPQHF
D gene: -; J gene: TRBJ2-3; V gene: TRBV7-3; clone size: -; CDR3 DNA: TGTGCCAGCAGCTTCGGACAAGGCATAGATACGCAGTATTTT; CDR3 protein: CASSFGQGIDTQYF
D gene: -; J gene: TRBJ2-4; V gene: TRBV14; clone size: -; CDR3 DNA: TGTGTCAGCAACCAACGGGAGACGCCCAAAAACATTCAGTACTTC; CDR3 protein: CVSNQRETPKNIQYF
D gene: TRBD1; J gene: TRBJ2-3; V gene: TRBV12-3/TRBV12-4; clone size: -; CDR3 DNA: TGTGCCAGCAGCTACGGGACAGGGATCACAGGTACGCAGTATTTT; CDR3 protein: CASSYGTGITGTQYF
D gene: TRBD1; J gene: TRBJ1-1; V gene: TRBV6-5; clone size: -; CDR3 DNA: TGTGCCAGCAGTACCACATTAGGACAGGGAGGAACTGAAGCTTTATTT; CDR3 protein: CASSTTLGQGGTEALF
D gene: -; J gene: TRBJ2-7; V gene: TRBV4-1; clone size: -; CDR3 DNA: TGCACCAGCAGCCAAGCCCTCTCCGGCGATCCTCTTCTCTACGAGCAGTACTTC; CDR3 protein: CTSSQALSGDPLLYEQYF
D gene: -; J gene: TRBJ2-7; V gene: TRBV4-1; clone size: many; CDR3 DNA: TGCGCCAGCAGCCAAGATTCTTGGAGGGGTCTCTACGAGCAGTACTTC; CDR3 protein: CASSQDSWRGLYEQYF
D gene: TRBD2; J gene: TRBJ2-1; V gene: TRBV4-2; clone size: -; CDR3 DNA: TGTGCCAGCAGCCACCATATTGCGGGAGGGTCCATAGGTGAACAGTTCTTC; CDR3 protein: CASSHHIAGGSIGEQFF
D gene: TRBD1; J gene: TRBJ2-3; V gene: TRBV28; clone size: many; CDR3 DNA: TGTGCCAGCAGCGAGACAGGGGCAGATACGCAGTATTTT; CDR3 protein: CASSETGADTQYF
D gene: -; J gene: TRBJ1-3; V gene: TRBV11-2; clone size: -; CDR3 DNA: TGTACCAGCAGCCCCTGGACAGCCCTCTATTTT; CDR3 protein: CTSSPWTALYF
D gene: -; J gene: TRBJ2-7; V gene: TRBV11-2; clone size: -; CDR3 DNA: TGTGCCAGCGTAGGGGATAGAACCTACGAGCAGTACTTC; CDR3 protein: CASVGDRTYEQYF
D gene: -; J gene: TRBJ1-5; V gene: TRBV6-6; clone size: -; CDR3 DNA: TGTGCCAGCAGAGAGGGTGATCTGCCCCAGCATTTT; CDR3 protein: CASREGDLPQHF
D gene: TRBD2; J gene: TRBJ2-2; V gene: TRBV4-1; clone size: -; CDR3 DNA: TGCGTCAGCAGCCCTGGGGTAGCGGGAGGCCAAACGAACACCGGGGAGCTGTTTTTT; CDR3 protein: CVSSPGVAGGQTNTGELFF
D gene: -; J gene: TRBJ2-2; V gene: TRBV30; clone size: few; CDR3 DNA: TGTGCCTGGAGTGTACGCCGGATTACGAACACCGGGGAGCTGTTTTTT; CDR3 protein: CAWSVRRITNTGELFF
D gene: -; J gene: TRBJ2-4; V gene: TRBV6-1; clone size: -; CDR3 DNA: TGTGCCAGCAGTGAAGCGCAACATCCACACGATCCCCCGGGGGACATTCAGTACTTC; CDR3 protein: CASSEAQHPHDPPGDIQYF
D gene: TRBD1; J gene: TRBJ2-5; V gene: TRBV12-3/TRBV12-4; clone size: once; CDR3 DNA: TGTGCCAGCAGTATGGGGGACAGGCCCGGGGAAACCCAGTACTTC; CDR3 protein: CASSMGDRPGETQYF
D gene: -; J gene: TRBJ2-1; V gene: TRBV12-3/TRBV12-4; clone size: many; CDR3 DNA: TGTGCCACTACCGGGACTCCGTGGGGAGAGCAGTTCTTC; CDR3 protein: CATTGTPWGEQFF
D gene: -; J gene: TRBJ2-3; V gene: TRBV2; clone size: few; CDR3 DNA: TGTGCCAGCACCAACACCGGGACTCTGGCGCAGTATTTT; CDR3 protein: CASTNTGTLAQYF
D gene: -; J gene: TRBJ2-1; V gene: TRBV6-1; clone size: -; CDR3 DNA: TGTGCCTGCAGTGAGGGTGAACTCGAAATGGATGAGCAATTCTTC; CDR3 protein: CACSEGELEMDEQFF
D gene: -; J gene: TRBJ2-1; V gene: TRBV6-5; clone size: -; CDR3 DNA: TGTGCCAGCAGTTGGATTAGCGGCTCCTACAATGAGCAGTTCTTC; CDR3 protein: CASSWISGSYNEQFF
D gene: -; J gene: TRBJ2-5; V gene: TRBV11-2; clone size: -; CDR3 DNA: TGTGCCAGCAGCCGGGACGCCCAAGAGACCCAGTACTTC; CDR3 protein: CASSRDAQETQYF
D gene: -; J gene: TRBJ2-3; V gene: TRBV12-3/TRBV12-4; clone size: -; CDR3 DNA: TGTGCCGGCAGTTATCAGTATACAGATACGCAGTACTTT; CDR3 protein: CAGSYQYTDTQYF
D gene: -; J gene: TRBJ1-5; V gene: TRBV6-2/TRBV6-3; clone size: -; CDR3 DNA: TGTGCCAGCAGTTACTCGATGAGGACACGGGTGAATCAGCTCCAGCACTTT; CDR3 protein: CASSYSMRTRVNQLQHF
D gene: -; J gene: TRBJ2-1; V gene: TRBV6-5; clone size: -; CDR3 DNA: TGTGCCAGCAGAAACAGGGAATACAATGGACAGTTCTTC; CDR3 protein: CASRNREYNGQFF
D gene: TRBD1; J gene: TRBJ1-2; V gene: TRBV29-1; clone size: -; CDR3 DNA: TGCAGCGTTTATGGACAGGGGAGCATCTACACATTC; CDR3 protein: CSVYGQGSIYTF
D gene: TRBD1; J gene: TRBJ1-2; V gene: TRBV29-1; clone size: -; CDR3 DNA: TGCAGGATTGACAAAGGGGGCGGTGGCTACACCTTC; CDR3 protein: CRIDKGGGGYTF
D gene: -; J gene: TRBJ2-2; V gene: TRBV10-2; clone size: -; CDR3 DNA: TGCGCCAGCGGGCACACCGGGGAACTGTTTTTT; CDR3 protein: CASGHTGELFF
D gene: -; J gene: TRBJ2-1; V gene: TRBV29-1; clone size: -; CDR3 DNA: TGCAGCGTTGAACCCCATCCTTGGAATGAGCTGTTCTTC; CDR3 protein: CSVEPHPWNELFF
D gene: -; J gene: TRBJ2-3; V gene: TRBV13; clone size: -; CDR3 DNA: TGTGCCAGCACTTCAGCCGAGGAGGGTGGATATACGCAGTATTTT; CDR3 protein: CASTSAEEGGYTQYF
D gene: TRBD1; J gene: TRBJ1-1; V gene: TRBV11-2; clone size: -; CDR3 DNA: TGTGCCAGCAACTTGGGACAGAATACTGAAGCCTTCTTT; CDR3 protein: CASNLGQNTEAFF
D gene: -; J gene: TRBJ2-1; V gene: TRBV7-3; clone size: -; CDR3 DNA: TGTGCCAGCAGCTTACAAGGGGACTACAATGAGCAGTTCTTC; CDR3 protein: CASSLQGDYNEQFF
D gene: -; J gene: TRBJ2-5; V gene: TRBV13; clone size: once; CDR3 DNA: TGTGTCAGCAGCTTAAGGGGCTGGGTAATTAGGGAGACTCAGTACTTC; CDR3 protein: CVSSLRGWVIRETQYF